The 5 T cell receptor beta chains presented below share a single source sample, sequenced in a study of shared clonotypes between healthy human individuals. Sequencing used immunoSEQ multiplex PCR; TCRdb keeps in-frame clones, though not all of them. The data show 1.4 million to 1.5 million clones, roughly 97% seen once. Sequencing used naive CD4+ T cells sorted from blood. Regarding subset: CD45RA+ positively selected. The receptors originated from a man younger than 45 in good health.

The J gene is TRBJ2-7, the V gene TRBV2, with 7 bases that match TRBD2. The germline CDR1 and CDR2 sequences are SNHLY and FYNNEI. Trimming cost V 4 bases and J 5 bases; bases outside gene matches: 2. The length of the CDR3 is 12 residues. DNA of the CDR3: TGTGCCAGCAGTGGGACTAGGAACGAGCAGTACTTC. It is translated as CASSGTRNEQYF.

The CDR3: CASSRLGSGYEQYF. The CDR3 region has the DNA TGTGCCAGCAGTCGACTTGGGAGCGGTTACGAGCAGTACTTC. The V gene is TRBV28, the J gene TRBJ2-7; maybe TRBD2 (5 bases). The CDR3 loop spans 14 amino acids. From germline, CDR1 is MDHEN and CDR2 SYDVKM. V lost 5 bases and J lost 4, with 15 bases in between. Drawing the rest from reference TRBV28 and TRBJ2-7, the complete variable domain is DVKVTQSSRYLVKRTGEKVFLECVQDMDHENMFWYRQDPGLGLRLIYFSYDVKMKEKGDIPEGYSVSREKKERFSLILESASTNQTSMYLCASSRLGSGYEQYFGPGTRLTVT.

This clone was counted a single time. This chain links TRBV5-6 with TRBJ2-7, with TRBD2 identical over 12 bases. Germline V CDR1 and CDR2: SGHDT, YYEEEE. The CDR3 is 15 residues long. The V segment lost 5 bases and the J segment 2 bases; nucleotides outside the gene matches: 5. The CDR3 region has the DNA TGTGCCAGCAGGCCTACTAGCGGGAGGCCCTACGAGCAGTACTTC. It is translated as CASRPTSGRPYEQYF.

The chain has TRBV7-3 and TRBJ1-1; no firm D call. Germline CDR1 reads SGHTA; CDR2 reads FQGTGA. CDR3 length equals 13 residues. V was trimmed by 5 bases and J by 4 bases, leaving 11 bases between them. CDR3 in amino acids: CASSVSLGTEAFF. In DNA form, the CDR3 reads TGTGCCAGCAGCGTGTCTCTCGGCACTGAAGCTTTCTTT.

J is TRBJ2-2 and V is TRBV28, with D possibly TRBD1 on 6 matching bases. V lost 10 bases and J 6 bases, leaving 12 bases between the germline ends. Germline V gene sequence: CDR1 MDHEN, CDR2 SYDVKM. The CDR3 sequence is 12 residues long. The CDR3 coding sequence is TGTGCCATCCAGACAGGCCCCGGGGAGCTGTTTTTT. Protein: CAIQTGPGELFF.